This T cell receptor beta chain appears in the sequencing data of a study of blood T cells in healthy people across ages (dated by TCRdb to between 2014 and 2017). For the wider study: Template switching captured roughly one uniquely barcoded TCR beta cDNA molecule per two T cells in model experiments. Age-related changes in TCR beta repertoire diversity were measured in the study by deep sequencing normalized with unique cDNA molecular identifiers. Four age groups were formed from the donors: young (average approximately 15 years), middle-aged (around 39), aged (62) and long-lived (more than 75). To avoid experimental bias, donors of different ages were spread randomly across the sequencing lanes. The study analyzed two additional independent replicas of 1 million unique cDNA reads from the same blood draw for two donors, one aged 18 to 30 and one aged 80 or older. Results the study describes overall, beyond this receptor: Observed TCR beta diversity per million T cells fell roughly linearly with age, and a significant reduction was already apparent by age about 38. Total diversity estimates from one million sequenced T cells were considered lower bounds and underestimates. Compared with the aged group, the long-lived group had more naive CD4+ T cells, fewer expanded clones and increased TCR diversity, a pattern suggesting age selection. Bulk unsorted PBMC profiling prevented conclusive comparison of naive and antigen-experienced compartments. A strong correlation was found between observed TCR beta diversity and the percentage of naive T cells measured by flow cytometry. Because donor CMV infection status was unknown, age-related changes in expanded clonotypes were potentially confounded.

The CDR3 covers 13 residues, taking in both the cysteine and the phenylalanine. Only the CDR3 part of the read is kept: 39 bases, read in frame from the first base. CDR1 and CDR2, looked up from the germline V gene, are MGHDK and SYGVNS. Trimming at the junction amounts to 8 bases on V and 4 bases on J, and the germline ends lie 14 bases apart. This clonotype came up a few times. What antigen it recognizes has not been identified. No much larger clone is present one base from it, and per-base qualities are unavailable. The donors were some 39 Caucasian individuals from Russia, aged about 6 to 95 years, who were systemically healthy. Roughly 10 milliliters of peripheral blood were collected from each donor into EDTA-treated Vacutainer tubes. Ficoll-Paque density-gradient centrifugation was used to isolate PBMCs, with at least 6 million obtained per sample. Trizol reagent was used to extract total RNA from the PBMCs, yielding at least 6 micrograms per sample. Naive CD45RAhigh/CD27high T cell percentages were measured by flow cytometry on a PBMC aliquot from every donor.

The library was prepared using 5' RACE. The listed sequencing device is Illumina HiSeq 2500. A second PCR of roughly 7 to 11 cycles was performed with a sample-barcoded 5' primer and a J-beta primer mix. Each TCR beta cDNA molecule received a unique molecular identifier from a template-switch 5' adaptor carrying 12 random nucleotides. Each sample yielded at least 2.5 million CDR3-containing paired-end reads. The Mint cDNA synthesis kit, primed by a TRBC-specific oligonucleotide, was used to synthesize first-strand cDNA from all RNA. All cDNA was treated with uracil-DNA glycosylase and then went through a first 18-cycle PCR with the universal primers M1SS and BC2_uni_R. The published analysis was carried out like this. For normalization, 1 million high-quality reads, each with a distinct molecular identifier, were randomly selected from each sample. Reads with shared molecular identifiers were discarded instead of being binned into consensus sequences. MiTCR, set to a Q25 quality threshold and the strictest error-elimination algorithm, was used for CDR3 identification, clonotype clustering and error correction. A nonparametric unseen species model with Euler transformation was used to estimate lower-bound total TCR beta diversity. Using fastp at Q25 and MiXCR, TCRdb reprocessed the public reads and kept productive beta chains. Rows with a matching CDR3 protein are joined into one entry that keeps the most common DNA and genes. These V and J calls originate from TCRdb's pipeline instead of the authors' own analysis. Within this sample are some 900,000 distinct CDR3 sequences, with around 49% of them counted one time only. Clones ranked in the top ten supply 13% of the sample.

The chain links TRBV25-1 with TRBJ1-2; TRBD1 is a possible D gene, resting on 6 matching bases. The specimen sequenced was blood. The sequence came from a man aged 25-40 years in good health. The CDR3 protein is CASEADSPYGYTF. In nucleotide form, the sequence is TGTGCCAGCGAGGCGGACAGTCCCTATGGCTACACCTTC.